These 25 T cell receptor beta chains were sequenced from one sample in a study of T cell repertoires in cytomegalovirus infection. Each CDR3 protein is one row after TCRdb ran MiXCR on the reads. This table has around 350,000 distinct CDR3 sequences, 15% to 20% appearing once. Sequencing was done on a sample of PBMCs. Every receptor here comes from a human donor in good health (CMV status not recorded). Some clones in this sample may be carry-over from other donors' samples.

The rearrangement joins TRBV11-2 to TRBJ2-7, with D possibly matching TRBD2 (5 bases). The germline gives CDR1 SGHAT, CDR2 FQNNGV. Trimming removed 3 bases at V and 2 bases at J, with 14 bases between. The CDR3 runs 15 residues. DNA of the CDR3: TGTGCCAGCAGCTTCCTAGTTGGACTCCCCTACGAGCAGTACTTC. Protein: CASSFLVGLPYEQYF. The variable domain in full, with the rest retrieved from reference TRBV11-2 and TRBJ2-7, is EAGVAQSPRYKIIEKRQSVAFWCNPISGHATLYWYQQILGQGPKLLIQFQNNGVVDDSQLPKDRFSAERLKGVDSTLKIQPAKLEDSAVYLCASSFLVGLPYEQYFGPGTRLTVT.

This sequence joins TRBV5-4 and TRBJ2-1; weak D call: TRBD1 (5 bases). Germline V lookup: CDR1 SGHNT, CDR2 YYREEE (reference sequence). This CDR3 spans 15 amino acids. The V gene lost 0 bases and the J gene lost 7 bases, with 14 bases spanning the gap. DNA for the CDR3: TGTGCCAGCAGCTTGGGACCCCTAGGGGCAAATGAGCAGTTCTTC. It specifies CASSLGPLGANEQFF. The full variable domain, with the rest looked up from reference TRBV5-4 and TRBJ2-1, is ETGVTQSPTHLIKTRGQQVTLRCSSQSGHNTVSWYQQALGQGPQFIFQYYREEENGRGNFPPRFSGLQFPNYSSELNVNALELDDSALYLCASSLGPLGANEQFFGPGTRLTVL.

The J gene is TRBJ2-7, the V gene TRBV19, with D perhaps TRBD2 (6 bases). This CDR3 spans 14 amino acids. The germline gives CDR1 LNHDA, CDR2 SQIVND (reference sequence). V was trimmed by 5 bases and J by 7 bases, leaving 18 bases between them. CDR3 nucleotide sequence: TGTGCCAGTAGTTCCCTGGGGACTGACTATGAGCAGTACTTC. Translated, it gives CASSSLGTDYEQYF.

In its sample, this clonotype was seen many times. This chain uses TRBV28 with TRBJ2-7; 10 bases are shared with TRBD1. The V gene end was trimmed by 7 bases and the J gene end by 4 bases; junction bases not matched to a gene: 10. The CDR3 covers 15 residues. The germline CDR1 and CDR2 sequences are MDHEN and SYDVKM. The CDR3: CASTETGQGFYEQYF. The CDR3 coding sequence is TGTGCCAGCACCGAAACGGGACAGGGGTTTTACGAGCAGTACTTC.

The chain combines TRBV20-1 with TRBJ1-5; D call uncertain. Germline-derived CDR1 and CDR2 are DFQATT and SNEGSKA (reference sequence). The CDR3 runs 15 residues. Deletions cut 1 base from V and 5 bases from J, with 15 bases between. For the CDR3, the DNA is TGCAGTGCTAGAGTCTCCTCGGGTAACGATCAGCCCCAGCATTTT. Its protein is CSARVSSGNDQPQHF.

V and J are TRBV2 and TRBJ2-4; 10 bases fit TRBD2. The V and J ends lost 10 bases and 1 base, in that order; junction bases with no gene match: 4. CDR1 is SNHLY, CDR2 FYNNEI, per germline. The CDR3 consists of 14 residues. The CDR3 nucleotides are TGTGCCACTAGCGGGAGCCGGGCCAAAAACATTCAGTACTTC. Its protein is CATSGSRAKNIQYF.

This clonotype was observed at least ten times. The V call is TRBV12-3 or TRBV12-4, the J call TRBJ2-3; D possibly uses TRBD1 or TRBD2 (5 bases each). CDR3 size: 15 residues. Trimming removed 8 bases from V and 4 bases from J, with 19 bases in between. The CDR3 DNA is TGTGCCAGCTGGGACGTAGTAGGGGTTCCAGATACGCAGTATTTT. Amino acid sequence: CASWDVVGVPDTQYF.

This clonotype has only a few counts. The rearrangement joins TRBV6-1 to TRBJ2-1, with no clear D. V was cut by 5 bases and J by 0 bases, with 17 bases left in between. This CDR3 is built from 17 residues. Germline values: CDR1 MNHNS, CDR2 SASEGT. The CDR3 region is CASSYKPLESSYNEQFF. The DNA of the CDR3 is TGTGCCAGCAGTTACAAACCCCTTGAGAGCTCCTACAATGAGCAGTTCTTC.

The CDR3 DNA reads TGTGCCAGCAGTTACGGTCGCGGGAATGAGCAGTTCTTC. This encodes CASSYGRGNEQFF. The chain is built from TRBV6-2 or TRBV6-3 and TRBJ2-1, with D possibly TRBD2 on 5 matching bases. Germline V gene data show CDR1 as MNHEY and CDR2 as SVGEGT. The CDR3 loop spans 13 amino acids. V lost 2 bases and J lost 7, with 9 bases in between.

V and J are TRBV19 and TRBJ2-2; weak D call: TRBD2 (5 bases). Trimming took 4 bases from V and 7 from J, leaving 13 bases between them. The CDR3 loop spans 14 amino acids. The germline V gene has CDR1 LNHDA and CDR2 SQIVND (reference sequence). The CDR3 nucleotides are TGTGCCAGTAGTAGGGCTAGCAGGAACGGGGAGCTGTTTTTT. Protein product: CASSRASRNGELFF.

V usage is TRBV5-4 and J usage is TRBJ1-6; D might be TRBD1 (6 bases). V was cut by 4 bases and J by 0 bases, with 17 bases left in between. This CDR3 region has 18 residues. CDR1 and CDR2 from the germline V gene are SGHNT and YYREEE (reference sequence). CDR3: CASSGGPLASSYNSPLHF. As DNA, the CDR3 is TGTGCCAGCAGCGGGGGCCCCCTCGCGAGCTCCTATAATTCACCCCTCCACTTT.

This clonotype was detected only a few times. The rearrangement joins TRBV7-9 to TRBJ2-1; perhaps TRBD2 as D (6 bases). This CDR3 spans 13 amino acids. With 5 bases removed from V and 10 bases from J, the gap between germline ends came to 15 bases. The V gene's germline CDR1 is SEHNR and CDR2 FQNEAQ (reference sequence). The CDR3 bases are TGTGCCAGCAGCCAAACCCGGGGGAACGAGCAGTTCTTC. This translates into CASSQTRGNEQFF.

This clonotype was detected only a few times. This chain links TRBV10-3 with TRBJ1-2, with TRBD1 matching over 9 bases. This CDR3 spans 14 amino acids. From germline, CDR1 is ENHRY and CDR2 SYGVKD. Trimming removed 8 bases from V and 8 bases from J; junction bases left unmatched: 12. CDR3 region: CAISGTGLVGGYTF. The CDR3 nucleotides are TGTGCCATCTCCGGGACAGGGCTAGTGGGAGGCTACACCTTC.

The rearrangement joins TRBV15 to TRBJ1-2; unclear D gene. V lost 0 bases and J 3 bases, leaving 17 bases between the germline ends. Per the germline V gene, CDR1 is LNHNV and CDR2 is YYDKDF (reference sequence). CDR3 length: 17 amino acids. The CDR3 nucleotides are TGTGCCACCAGCAGAGATCGGGTGCGGGCTATTGACTATGGCTACACCTTC. Its protein is CATSRDRVRAIDYGYTF.

This clonotype was counted ten times or more. The chain joins TRBV2 to TRBJ2-1, with 9 bases aligning to TRBD2. Germline assignment: CDR1 SNHLY and CDR2 FYNNEI. Losses at the gene ends were 4 bases for V and 6 bases for J; bases not matched to a gene: 7. This CDR3 has 15 amino acids. The CDR3 here is CASSVSSGAFNEQFF. In DNA, the CDR3 is TGTGCCAGCAGTGTATCTAGCGGGGCGTTCAATGAGCAGTTCTTC. Variable domain in full (rest from reference TRBV2 and TRBJ2-1): EPEVTQTPSHQVTQMGQEVILRCVPISNHLYFYWYRQILGQKVEFLVSFYNNEISEKSEIFDDQFSVERPDGSNFTLKIRSTKLEDSAMYFCASSVSSGAFNEQFFGPGTRLTVL.

This chain joins TRBV28 and TRBJ1-6; TRBD1 aligns across 10 bases. This CDR3 contains 18 residues. From germline, CDR1 is MDHEN and CDR2 SYDVKM. With 8 bases clipped from V and 4 bases from J, the junction kept 14 bases outside the gene matches. The CDR3 loop reads CASSPWGTGVIYNSPLHF. The CDR3 coding sequence is TGTGCCAGCTCGCCCTGGGGGACAGGGGTAATATATAATTCACCCCTCCACTTT.

V is TRBV23-1 and J is TRBJ2-3, with D maybe TRBD2 (6 bases). TRBV23-1 is an ORF, and what it does is uncertain. V was pared by 2 bases and J by 2 bases, with 8 bases between. CDR3 size: 14 residues. CDR3 nucleotides: TGCGCCAGCAGTCAAAGGAGGGACACAGATACGCAGTATTTT. Its translation: CASSQRRDTDTQYF.

This clonotype has a count of ten or more. The chain employs TRBV11-2 and TRBJ2-3; no firm D call. Deletions cut 5 bases from V and 6 bases from J, with 21 bases between. CDR1 SGHAT and CDR2 FQNNGV come from the germline V gene. This CDR3 contains 16 residues. Here the CDR3 reads CASSRDLAVPRDTQYF. The CDR3 DNA follows: TGTGCCAGCAGCCGCGACTTAGCTGTACCCCGGGATACGCAGTATTTT.

This clonotype was picked up a small number of times. The chain joins TRBV20-1 to TRBJ2-1; D could derive from TRBD1 or TRBD2 (5 bases each). Between the trimmed V and J ends, which lost 3 bases and 5 bases, there was a span of 17 bases. The CDR3 is 15 residues long. The germline CDR1 and CDR2 sequences are DFQATT and SNEGSKA (reference sequence). The CDR3 DNA sequence: TGCAGTGCTAGTTCGCAAGGGACCTTTAACAATGAGCAGTTCTTC. Translating it yields CSASSQGTFNNEQFF.

The CDR3 coding sequence is TGTGCCAGCATGAACCGGGACAGGATATACTCCTACGAGCAGTACTTC. This sequence encodes CASMNRDRIYSYEQYF. The chain joins TRBV6-2 or TRBV6-3 to TRBJ2-7; 8 nucleotides align to TRBD1. The trim removed 7 bases at V and 0 bases at J, leaving 11 bases unmatched. The CDR3 consists of 16 residues. Germline CDR1 MNHEY, CDR2 SVGEGT.

This chain joins TRBV4-3 and TRBJ1-2; D remains unclear. The CDR3 contains 15 residues. V was pared by 0 bases and J by 3 bases, with 11 bases between. Germline V gene sequence: CDR1 LGHNA, CDR2 YSLEER. CDR3 coding DNA: TGCGCCAGCAGCCAAGACCCATATGCTTACTATGGCTACACCTTC. Translated, it gives CASSQDPYAYYGYTF.

This clonotype appeared many times. The chain links TRBV12-3 or TRBV12-4 to TRBJ2-3; D is undetermined. V gave up 6 bases and J gave up 2 bases, with 9 bases separating them. The CDR3 is made up of 13 amino acids. The CDR3 loop reads CASSPSDTDTQYF. The CDR3, as DNA: TGTGCCAGCAGCCCCTCGGACACAGATACGCAGTATTTT.

This clonotype came up a few times. The chain has TRBV10-3 and TRBJ2-7; D may match TRBD1 or TRBD2 (5 bases each). The CDR3 contains 15 residues. The V gene's germline CDR1 is ENHRY and CDR2 SYGVKD. V was clipped by 2 bases and J by 6 bases, with 17 bases between them. The DNA for the CDR3 is TGTGCCATCAGTGAGCGGCGGCAGGGAGATGGCGAGCAGTACTTC. Protein: CAISERRQGDGEQYF.

This clonotype was observed a handful of times. This chain joins TRBV5-1 and TRBJ2-3, with a possible D match to TRBD1 (6 bases). Trimming removed 3 bases from V and 1 base from J, with 12 bases in between. The CDR3 loop spans 15 amino acids. Germline CDR1 SGHRS, CDR2 YFSETQ. DNA of the CDR3: TGCGCCAGCAGCTCCACAGGGTATGGCACAGATACGCAGTATTTT. It encodes CASSSTGYGTDTQYF.

This clonotype was detected ten times or more. This chain links TRBV7-6 with TRBJ2-5; 10 positions match TRBD2. The CDR3 is made up of 16 amino acids. J was trimmed by 5 bases and V by 2 bases; bases with no gene match: 8. Germline CDR1 SGHVS, CDR2 FNYEAQ. As DNA, the CDR3 is TGTGCCAGCAGCTTATCCAGCGGGGGGGCCAGGGAGACCCAGTACTTC. The encoded protein is CASSLSSGGARETQYF.